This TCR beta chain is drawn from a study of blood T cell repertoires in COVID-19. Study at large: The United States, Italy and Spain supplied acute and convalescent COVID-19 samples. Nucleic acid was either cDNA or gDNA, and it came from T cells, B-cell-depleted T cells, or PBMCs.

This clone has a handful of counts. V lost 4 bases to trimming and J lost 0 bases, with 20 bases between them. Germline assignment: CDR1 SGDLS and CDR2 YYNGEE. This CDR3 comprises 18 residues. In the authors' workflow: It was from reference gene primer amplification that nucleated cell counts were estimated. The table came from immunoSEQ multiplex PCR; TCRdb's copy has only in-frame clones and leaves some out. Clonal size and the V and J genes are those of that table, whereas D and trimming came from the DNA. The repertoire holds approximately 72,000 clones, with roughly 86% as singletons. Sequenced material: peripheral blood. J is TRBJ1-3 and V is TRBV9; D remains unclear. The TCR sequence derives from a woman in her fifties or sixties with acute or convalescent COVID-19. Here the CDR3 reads CASSYEYGSGLSGNTIYF. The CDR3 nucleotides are TGTGCCAGCAGCTACGAGTACGGGAGCGGGCTCTCTGGAAACACCATATATTTT.